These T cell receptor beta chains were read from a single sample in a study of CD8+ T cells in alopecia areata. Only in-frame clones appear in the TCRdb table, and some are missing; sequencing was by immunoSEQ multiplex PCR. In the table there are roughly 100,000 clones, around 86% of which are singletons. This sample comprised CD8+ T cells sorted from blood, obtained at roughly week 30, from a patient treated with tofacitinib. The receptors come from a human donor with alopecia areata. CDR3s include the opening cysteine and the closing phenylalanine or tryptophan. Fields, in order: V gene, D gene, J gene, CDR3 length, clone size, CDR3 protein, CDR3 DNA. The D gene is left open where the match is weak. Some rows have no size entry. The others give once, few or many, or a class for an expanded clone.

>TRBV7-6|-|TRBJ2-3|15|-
CASSLSGMWTDTQYF
TGTGCCAGCAGCTTATCCGGGATGTGGACAGATACGCAGTATTTT
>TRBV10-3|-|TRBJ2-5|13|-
CAISETGAETQYF
TGTGCCATCAGTGAGACAGGAGCAGAGACCCAGTACTTC
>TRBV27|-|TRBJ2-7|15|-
CASSLTGEVAYEQYF
TGTGCCAGCAGTCTAACAGGGGAGGTAGCCTACGAGCAGTACTTC
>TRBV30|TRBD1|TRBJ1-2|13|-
CAWSEGAGYGYTF
TGTGCCTGGAGTGAGGGGGCCGGCTATGGCTACACCTTC
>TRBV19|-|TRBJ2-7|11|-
CASRTSNEQYF
TGTGCCAGTAGGACCAGTAACGAGCAGTACTTC
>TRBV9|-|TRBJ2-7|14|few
CASSAMDSLSEQYF
TGTGCCAGCAGCGCAATGGACAGTCTGAGCGAGCAGTACTTC
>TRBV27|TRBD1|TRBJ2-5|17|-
CASSPLRTGLAGETQYF
TGTGCCAGCAGTCCCTTAAGGACAGGCCTGGCAGGAGAGACCCAGTACTTC
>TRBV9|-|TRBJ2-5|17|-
CASSVVGSVGLGETQYF
TGTGCCAGCAGCGTAGTTGGTAGCGTGGGGTTGGGAGAGACCCAGTACTTC
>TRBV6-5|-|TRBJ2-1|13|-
CASSYSKSNEQFF
TGTGCCAGCAGTTACTCGAAATCGAATGAGCAGTTCTTC
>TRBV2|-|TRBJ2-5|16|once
CASSEATGVTQETQYF
TGTGCCAGCAGTGAAGCGACCGGGGTTACCCAAGAGACCCAGTACTTC
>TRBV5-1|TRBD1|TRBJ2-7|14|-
CASSSGTGNDEQYF
TGCGCCAGCAGCTCCGGGACAGGGAACGACGAGCAGTACTTC
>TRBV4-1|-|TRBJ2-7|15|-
CASSQETTASYEQYF
TGCGCCAGCAGCCAAGAAACAACCGCCTCCTACGAGCAGTACTTC
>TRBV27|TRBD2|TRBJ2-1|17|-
CASSLSSSGKIFNEQFF
TGTGCCAGCAGTTTATCCTCTAGCGGGAAGATCTTCAATGAGCAGTTCTTC
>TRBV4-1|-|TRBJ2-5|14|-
CASSQGPGEETQYF
TGCGCCAGCAGCCAAGGCCCGGGGGAAGAGACCCAGTACTTC
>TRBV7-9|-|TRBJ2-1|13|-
CASSLAGGPSEFF
TGTGCCAGCAGCTTAGCGGGGGGGCCGTCTGAGTTCTTC
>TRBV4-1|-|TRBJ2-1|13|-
CASSQDKGHEQFF
TGCGCCAGCAGCCAAGATAAGGGCCATGAGCAGTTCTTC
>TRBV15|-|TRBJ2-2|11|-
CATTSSGELFF
TGTGCCACCACCTCAAGCGGGGAGCTGTTTTTT
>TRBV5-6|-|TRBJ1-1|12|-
CASSWGNTEAFF
TGTGCCAGCAGCTGGGGGAACACTGAAGCTTTCTTT
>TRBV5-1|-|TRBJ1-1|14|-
CASSFAGPNTEAFF
TGCGCCAGCAGCTTTGCCGGGCCCAACACTGAAGCTTTCTTT
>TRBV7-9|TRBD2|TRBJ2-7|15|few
CASSSTSGSTYEQYF
TGTGCCAGCAGTTCGACTAGCGGGTCAACCTACGAGCAGTACTTC
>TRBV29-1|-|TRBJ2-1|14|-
CSVPTAGPYNEQFF
TGCAGCGTCCCGACGGCAGGGCCCTACAATGAGCAGTTCTTC
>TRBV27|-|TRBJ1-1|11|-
CASSFGTEAFF
TGTGCCAGCAGTTTTGGCACTGAAGCTTTCTTT
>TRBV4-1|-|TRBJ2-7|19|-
CASSQSVERADFSFYEQYF
TGCGCCAGCAGCCAATCCGTCGAACGCGCGGACTTCTCCTTCTACGAGCAGTACTTC
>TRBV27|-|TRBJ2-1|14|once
CASSGGFSYNEQFF
TGTGCCAGCAGTGGAGGATTCTCCTACAATGAGCAGTTCTTC
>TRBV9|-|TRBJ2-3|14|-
CASGTPISTDTQYF
TGTGCCTCCGGGACGCCCATTTCCACAGATACGCAGTATTTT
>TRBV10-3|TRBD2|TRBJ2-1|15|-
CAISDASGTDNEQFF
TGTGCCATCAGTGACGCTAGCGGGACCGACAATGAGCAGTTCTTC
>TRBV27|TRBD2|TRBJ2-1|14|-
CASSSRGVHNEQFF
TGTGCCAGCAGTTCACGGGGGGTACACAATGAGCAGTTCTTC
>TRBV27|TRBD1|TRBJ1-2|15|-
CASHTDSQGAGGYTF
TGTGCCTCCCACACCGACTCACAGGGGGCCGGTGGCTACACCTTC
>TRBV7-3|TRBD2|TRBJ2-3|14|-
CASSLRSGGDTQYF
TGTGCCAGCAGCTTAAGATCGGGGGGAGATACGCAGTATTTT
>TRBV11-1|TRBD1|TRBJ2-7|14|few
CASSLWDSKDEQYF
TGTGCCAGCAGCCTCTGGGACAGTAAGGACGAGCAGTACTTC
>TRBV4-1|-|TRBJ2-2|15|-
CASSQEFVGTGELFF
TGCGCCAGCAGCCAAGAATTCGTGGGCACCGGGGAGCTGTTTTTT
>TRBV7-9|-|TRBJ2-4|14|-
CASSHDRGKNIQYF
TGTGCCAGCAGCCATGATCGGGGCAAAAACATTCAGTACTTC
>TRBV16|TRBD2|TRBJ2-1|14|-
CASSQGEGYNEQFF
TGTGCCAGCAGCCAAGGGGAGGGATACAATGAGCAGTTCTTC
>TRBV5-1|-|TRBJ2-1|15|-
CASSLRVGDYNEQFF
TGCGCCAGCAGCTTGCGGGTAGGGGACTACAATGAGCAGTTCTTC
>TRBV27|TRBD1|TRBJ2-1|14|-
CATRTGGTYNEQFF
TGTGCCACGCGGACAGGGGGGACCTACAATGAGCAGTTCTTC
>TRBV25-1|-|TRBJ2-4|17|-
CASSDKKMGRGSNIQYF
TGTGCCAGCAGTGATAAAAAGATGGGCAGGGGTTCCAACATTCAGTACTTC
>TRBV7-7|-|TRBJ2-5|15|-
CASSPRTGDQETQYF
TGTGCTAGCAGCCCCCGCACGGGGGACCAAGAGACCCAGTACTTC
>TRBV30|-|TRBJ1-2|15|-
CAWEDRETGSRGYTF
TGTGCCTGGGAGGACAGAGAGACTGGGTCGCGGGGCTACACCTTC
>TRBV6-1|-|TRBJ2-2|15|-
CASSVYIADTGELFF
TGTGCCAGCAGTGTTTACATTGCAGACACCGGGGAGCTGTTTTTT
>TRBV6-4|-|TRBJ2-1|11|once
CASSDEFEQFF
TGTGCCAGCAGTGACGAGTTCGAGCAGTTCTTC
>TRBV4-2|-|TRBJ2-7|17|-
CASSQDIAATFAYEQYF
TGTGCCAGCAGCCAAGACATTGCTGCAACCTTCGCCTACGAGCAGTACTTC
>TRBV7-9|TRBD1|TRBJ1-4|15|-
CASSPMDRGNEKLFF
TGTGCCAGCAGCCCCATGGACAGGGGTAATGAAAAACTGTTTTTT
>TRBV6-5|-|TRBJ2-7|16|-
CASSYSARGSEHEQYF
TGTGCCAGCAGTTACTCGGCGAGAGGGTCGGAGCACGAGCAGTACTTC
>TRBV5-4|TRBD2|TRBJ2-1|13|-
CASSGGDYNEQFF
TGTGCCAGCAGCGGGGGGGATTACAATGAGCAGTTCTTC
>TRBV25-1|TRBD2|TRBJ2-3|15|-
CASSEVGLAEPTQYF
TGTGCCAGCAGTGAAGTGGGACTAGCGGAGCCTACGCAGTATTTT